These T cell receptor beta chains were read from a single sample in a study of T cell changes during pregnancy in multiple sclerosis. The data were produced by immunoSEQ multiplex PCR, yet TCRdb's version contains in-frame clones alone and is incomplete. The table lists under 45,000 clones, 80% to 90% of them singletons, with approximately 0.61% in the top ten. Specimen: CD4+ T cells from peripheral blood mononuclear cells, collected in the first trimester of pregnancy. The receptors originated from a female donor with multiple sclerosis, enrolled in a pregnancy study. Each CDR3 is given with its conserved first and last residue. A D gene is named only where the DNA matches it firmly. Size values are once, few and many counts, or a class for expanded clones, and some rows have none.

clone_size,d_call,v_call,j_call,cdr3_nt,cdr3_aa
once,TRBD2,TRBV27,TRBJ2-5,TGTGCCAGCAGTCCGACTAGCGGGAGTCGAGAGACCCAGTACTTC,CASSPTSGSRETQYF
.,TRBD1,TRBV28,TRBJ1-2,TGTGCCACACAAGGGCTCATCCCGGGACAGGGGCTCTATGGCTACACCTTC,CATQGLIPGQGLYGYTF
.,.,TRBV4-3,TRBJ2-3,TGCGCCAGCAGCCAAGATTTTCGACGGGAGGATACGCAGTATTTT,CASSQDFRREDTQYF
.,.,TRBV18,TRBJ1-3,TGTGCCAGCGGTACGGACAGCGCCTTCTCTGGAAACACCATATATTTT,CASGTDSAFSGNTIYF
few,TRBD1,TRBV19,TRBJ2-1,TGTGCCAGTAGTATATCGAGTTCCGGGACAGGGGGCAGGCAGTTCTTC,CASSISSSGTGGRQFF
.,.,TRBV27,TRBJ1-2,TGTGCCAGCAGTTTTGGGTCGAGGAACTATGGCTACACCTTC,CASSFGSRNYGYTF
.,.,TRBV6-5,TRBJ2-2,TGTGCCAGCAGTTTACTCCTCCGGACAGTGACCGGGGAGCTGTTTTTT,CASSLLLRTVTGELFF
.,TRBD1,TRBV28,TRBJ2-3,TGTACGACAGGGGGCCTCGTAGGCACAGATACGCAGTATTTT,CTTGGLVGTDTQYF
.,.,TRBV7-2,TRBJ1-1,TGTGCCAGCAGCTTACTACAGGGTCATCTTGTGAACACTGAAGCTTTCTTT,CASSLLQGHLVNTEAFF
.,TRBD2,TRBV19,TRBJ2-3,TGTGCCAGTAGTAGACGAGCGGGAGGAGCCACAGATACGCAGTATTTT,CASSRRAGGATDTQYF
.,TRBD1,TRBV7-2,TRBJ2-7,TGTGCCAGCAGCTTTCGACAGGGTACCTACGAGCAGTACTTC,CASSFRQGTYEQYF
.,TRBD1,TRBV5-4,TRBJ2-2,TGTGCCAGCAGTCCGGACAGGCGGCACACCGGGGAGCTGTTTTTT,CASSPDRRHTGELFF
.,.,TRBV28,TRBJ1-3,TGTGCCAGCAGTCACCCCAGTTCTGGAAACACCATATATTTT,CASSHPSSGNTIYF
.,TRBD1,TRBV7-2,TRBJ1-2,TGTGCCAGCAGCACGTCGACAGGGCTCTATGGCTACACCTTC,CASSTSTGLYGYTF
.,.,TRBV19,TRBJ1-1,TGTGCCAGTAGTATGTGGAGGGAGGGTAAAAACACTGAAGCTTTCTTT,CASSMWREGKNTEAFF
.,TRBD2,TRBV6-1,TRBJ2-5,TGTGCCAGCAGTGAAGGGCTAGCGGGATCCCAAGAGACCCAGTACTTC,CASSEGLAGSQETQYF
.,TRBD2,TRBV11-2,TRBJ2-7,TGTGCCAGCTCCCCCCCGGGACTAGCGGGGGGGTCCTACGAGCAGTACTTC,CASSPPGLAGGSYEQYF
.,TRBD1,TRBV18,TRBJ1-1,TGTGCCAGCTCATACAGAGGGGGCGAGAACACTGAAGCTTTCTTT,CASSYRGGENTEAFF
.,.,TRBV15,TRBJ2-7,TGTGCCACCAGCAGAGACAGGGGAACCCACGAGCAGTACTTC,CATSRDRGTHEQYF
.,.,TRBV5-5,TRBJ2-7,TGTGCCAGCAGTCCTGGACTACTAAAATCCTACGAGCAGTACTTC,CASSPGLLKSYEQYF
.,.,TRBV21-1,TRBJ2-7,TGTGCCAGCACCCCTTTCTCCTCCACTAGCGGAATTGTCGGGTACTTC,CASTPFSSTSGIVGYF
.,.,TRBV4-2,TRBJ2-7,TGTGCCAGCAGCCAAGTCCCGGGTCACTCCTTAGGCTACGAGCAGTACTTC,CASSQVPGHSLGYEQYF
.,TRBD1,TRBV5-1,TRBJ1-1,TGCGCCAGCAGCTTGAAGGGACAGAACATGAACACTGAAGCTTTCTTT,CASSLKGQNMNTEAFF
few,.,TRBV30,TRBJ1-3,TGTGCCTGGAGGCCGGCGGGCCTCTCTGGAAACACCATATATTTT,CAWRPAGLSGNTIYF
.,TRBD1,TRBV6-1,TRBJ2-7,TGTGCCAGCAACCCCTGGACAGGGAATGAGCAGTACTTC,CASNPWTGNEQYF
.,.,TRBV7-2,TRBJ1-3,TGTGCCAGCAGCTTTGGCGACACTCGAAACACCATATATTTT,CASSFGDTRNTIYF
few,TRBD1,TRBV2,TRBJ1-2,TGTGCCAGCACCCACAGGGGGCAGGACTATGGCTACACCTTC,CASTHRGQDYGYTF
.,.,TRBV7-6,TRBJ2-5,TGTGCCAGCAGCCAGCAAGAGACCCAGTACTTC,CASSQQETQYF
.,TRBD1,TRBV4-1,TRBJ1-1,TGCGCCAGCAGCCCCGGACAGGGATCAAGGTCATCTCTGATCGCTTTCTTT,CASSPGQGSRSSLIAFF
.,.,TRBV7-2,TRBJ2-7,TGTGCCAGCAGCTTAGAACAGGGTAGCTCCTACGAGCAGTACTTC,CASSLEQGSSYEQYF
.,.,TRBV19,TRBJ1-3,TGTGCCAGTAGACCAGGGGCTACTGGAAACACCATATATTTT,CASRPGATGNTIYF
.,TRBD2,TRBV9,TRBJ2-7,TGTGCCAGCAGCGTCGGGGGGGTTAAAGACGAGCAGTACTTC,CASSVGGVKDEQYF
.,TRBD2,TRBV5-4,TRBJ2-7,TGTGCCAGCAGCTCTCCGGGAGGGCCTTACGAGCAGTACTTC,CASSSPGGPYEQYF
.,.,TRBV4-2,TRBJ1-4,TGTGCCAGCAGCCAAGCGGCGGGTACTAATGAAAAACTGTTTTTT,CASSQAAGTNEKLFF
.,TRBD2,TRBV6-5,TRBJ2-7,TGTGCCAGCAGTTACTTCGCTAGCGGGAGCTACGAGCAGTACTTC,CASSYFASGSYEQYF
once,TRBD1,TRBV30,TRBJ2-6,TGTGCCTGGAGTCCACCGGGACAGGGGATGGTCTCTGGGGCCAACGTCCTGACTTTC,CAWSPPGQGMVSGANVLTF
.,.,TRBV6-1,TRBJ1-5,TGTGCCAGCAGTGAACGGCCCCCCAACAGGGGCAATCAGCCCCAGCATTTT,CASSERPPNRGNQPQHF
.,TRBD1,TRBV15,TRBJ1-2,TGTGCCACCAGCAGCGGGACAGGGGGCACCTATGGCTACACCTTC,CATSSGTGGTYGYTF
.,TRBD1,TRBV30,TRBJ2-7,TGTGCCTGGAGTGGACTTTGGACGGGACAGGGGTCCTACGAGCAGTACTTC,CAWSGLWTGQGSYEQYF
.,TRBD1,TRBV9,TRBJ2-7,TGTGCCAGCAGCGCCACAGGGGTGGGATCCTACGAGCAGTACTTC,CASSATGVGSYEQYF
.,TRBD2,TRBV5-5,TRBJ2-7,TGTGCCACTCGGACTAGCGGTCTCTCAAGGGCCGAGCAGTACTTC,CATRTSGLSRAEQYF
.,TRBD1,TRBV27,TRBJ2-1,TGTGCCAGCAGTCTCGGACAGGGATTTTACAATGAGCAGTTCTTC,CASSLGQGFYNEQFF
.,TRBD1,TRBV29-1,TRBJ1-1,TGCAGCATCACTGCAGGGGGCGGCACTGAAGCTTTCTTT,CSITAGGGTEAFF
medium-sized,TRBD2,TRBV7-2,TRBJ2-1,TGTGCCAGCAGCCGGTCCGGGACTAAATTCAATGAGCAGTTCTTC,CASSRSGTKFNEQFF
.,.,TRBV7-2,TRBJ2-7,TGTGCCAGCAGCCCCCGGGGGACCAACTCCTACGAGCAGTACTTC,CASSPRGTNSYEQYF
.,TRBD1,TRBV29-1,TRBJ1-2,TGCAGCGGTTCCGGGACAGGGGGGCTCGACTATGGCTACACCTTC,CSGSGTGGLDYGYTF
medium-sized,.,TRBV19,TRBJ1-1,TGTGCTAGCCCCTACAGGGACACGGAGGTGGGCACTGAAGCTTTCTTT,CASPYRDTEVGTEAFF
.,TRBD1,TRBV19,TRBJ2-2,TGTGCCAGTAGTATCGGACAGGCGAACACCGGGGAGCTGTTTTTT,CASSIGQANTGELFF
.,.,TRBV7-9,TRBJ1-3,TGTGCCAGCAATTGGGGAGACTCTGGAAACACCATATATTTT,CASNWGDSGNTIYF
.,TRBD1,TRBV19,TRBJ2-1,TGTGCCAGTAGTAGCCGGGACAGCTACAATGAGCAGTTCTTC,CASSSRDSYNEQFF
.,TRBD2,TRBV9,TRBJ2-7,TGTGCCAGCAGCGTAGTTAGTGGCGGGAGTTCCGAGCAGTACTTC,CASSVVSGGSSEQYF
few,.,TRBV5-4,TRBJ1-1,TGTGCCAGCAGCGACAGTCCCGCTGAAGCTTTCTTT,CASSDSPAEAFF
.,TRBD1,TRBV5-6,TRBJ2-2,TGTGCCAGCAGCTTATGGACCGGGACAGGGAACACCGGGGAGCTGTTTTTT,CASSLWTGTGNTGELFF
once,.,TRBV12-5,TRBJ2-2,TGTGCTAGTGGCTCAGTGGTCGGGGAGCTGTTTTTT,CASGSVVGELFF
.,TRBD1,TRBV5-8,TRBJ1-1,TGTGCCAGCAGCACAAGGCAGGGGGTGCTGCTGGCTTTCTTT,CASSTRQGVLLAFF
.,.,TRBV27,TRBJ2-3,TGTGCCAGCAGTTTAGGCCTTTCCACAGATACGCAGTATTTT,CASSLGLSTDTQYF
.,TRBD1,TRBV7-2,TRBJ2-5,TGTGCCAGCAGCTTAAGGACAGGGGCTCTCCAAGAGACCCAGTACTTC,CASSLRTGALQETQYF